This TCR beta chain originates from a study of blood T cell repertoires in COVID-19. V was trimmed by 6 bases and J by 4 bases, leaving 10 bases between them. CDR1 and CDR2 from the germline V gene are MDHEN and SYDVKM. The CDR3 consists of 13 residues. Clones were read by immunoSEQ multiplex PCR, and TCRdb kept only the in-frame ones, dropping some. This table holds fewer than 250,000 clones, almost 85% found once. The rearrangement links TRBV28 to TRBJ1-5; D not resolved. The receptor comes from a woman of 80 years or more with acute or convalescent COVID-19. Material for sequencing was peripheral blood. CDR3 bases: TGTGCCAGCAGACTCGCGGGTAATCAGCCCCAGCATTTT. It encodes CASRLAGNQPQHF. The full variable domain, in which reference TRBV28 and TRBJ1-5 provide the parts outside the CDR3, is DVKVTQSSRYLVKRTGEKVFLECVQDMDHENMFWYRQDPGLGLRLIYFSYDVKMKEKGDIPEGYSVSREKKERFSLILESASTNQTSMYLCASRLAGNQPQHFGDGTRLSIL.